A single sample is the source of the 20 T cell receptor beta chains below, sequenced in a study of T cells in localized non-small cell lung cancer. TCRdb's table, derived via immunoSEQ multiplex PCR, lists solely in-frame clones and lacks some. The sample contains around 10,000 clones, about 29% of which appear only once. The starting material was lung tumor tissue, obtained before any cancer treatment. These receptors came from a man between 40 and 69 years old with stage I lung adenocarcinoma.

This clone has just a few counts. The chain links TRBV18 to TRBJ1-6; D uncertain. V was cut by 6 bases and J by 0 bases, with 6 bases left in between. The germline V gene encodes CDR1 KGHSH and CDR2 LQKENI. This CDR3 is built from 14 residues. In nucleotides, the CDR3 is TGTGCCAGCTCGCAGAGCTCCTATAATTCACCCCTCCACTTT. This codes for CASSQSSYNSPLHF.

This clone was counted only a few times. The chain is built from TRBV6-8 and TRBJ1-4, with 10 bases matching TRBD1. Germline CDR1 MNHGY, CDR2 SAAAGT. This CDR3 contains 16 residues. With V trimmed by 3 bases and J by 11 bases, 12 bases remained unmatched. For the CDR3, the DNA is TGTGCCAGCAGTTATCTGTTGACAGGGGGCCGAGAGAAACTGTTTTTT. This translates into CASSYLLTGGREKLFF.

In its sample, this clone was seen many times. The chain combines TRBV5-3 with TRBJ2-6; perhaps TRBD2 as D (6 bases). TRBV5-3 counts as an open reading frame of uncertain function. The CDR3 is 16 residues long. Trimming removed 0 bases at V and 2 bases at J, with 9 bases between. The CDR3 here is CARSLGEAPGANVLTF. The CDR3 nucleotides read TGTGCCAGAAGCTTGGGGGAGGCTCCTGGGGCCAACGTCCTGACTTTC.

This clone appeared a few times. V is TRBV11-3 and J is TRBJ1-2; a weak D match, TRBD1 (6 bases). The germline V gene has CDR1 SGHNT and CDR2 YENEEA. Trimming removed 6 bases at V and 8 bases at J, with 22 bases between. The CDR3 loop spans 15 amino acids. Here the CDR3 DNA reads TGTGCCAGCAGTTCCCAGGGCACAGGGAGGAAGGGCTACACCTTC. Translation: CASSSQGTGRKGYTF.

This clone was counted a few times. V and J are TRBV11-3 and TRBJ2-6; TRBD2 is a possible D gene (6 bases). The CDR3 has 15 amino acids. Germline CDR1 SGHNT, CDR2 YENEEA. V lost 5 bases, J lost 2 bases, and 10 bases lay in between. This chain's CDR3 is CASSRGGAGANVLTF. Here the CDR3 DNA reads TGTGCCAGCAGCAGAGGAGGGGCTGGGGCCAACGTCCTGACTTTC.

The J gene is TRBJ2-1, the V gene TRBV5-1, with 12 bases that match TRBD2. With 3 bases clipped from V and 6 bases from J, the junction kept 1 base outside the gene matches. This CDR3 is 14 amino acids long. The V gene's germline CDR1 is SGHRS and CDR2 YFSETQ. CDR3 residues: CASSSSGGANEQFF. CDR3 bases: TGCGCCAGCAGCTCTAGCGGGGGGGCCAATGAGCAGTTCTTC. The variable domain in full, with the rest retrieved from reference TRBV5-1 and TRBJ2-1, is KAGVTQTPRYLIKTRGQQVTLSCSPISGHRSVSWYQQTPGQGLQFLFEYFSETQRNKGNFPGRFSGRQFSNSRSEMNVSTLELGDSALYLCASSSSGGANEQFFGPGTRLTVL.

The table lists this clone with a count of one. The chain combines TRBV18 with TRBJ2-3; the match to TRBD1 covers 7 bases. Germline V gene sequence: CDR1 KGHSH, CDR2 LQKENI. V gave up 4 bases and J gave up 1 base; unmatched junction bases: 11. The CDR3 covers 17 residues. The CDR3 sequence is CASSLTGSTPGTDTQYF. CDR3 sequence (DNA): TGTGCCAGCTCACTGACAGGGAGTACCCCTGGCACAGATACGCAGTATTTT.

This clone was observed a few times. The V call is TRBV30, the J call TRBJ1-2; D is perhaps TRBD1 (5 bases). The CDR3 totals 14 residues. Germline lookup yields CDR1 GTSNPN and CDR2 SVGIG (reference sequence). Trimming took off 2 bases at V and 8 bases at J, with 18 bases between the two ends. CDR3 nucleotides: TGTGCCTGGAGTCCCCCCGGGACGGCTAGCGGCTACACCTTC. It is translated as CAWSPPGTASGYTF.

CDR3 nucleotides: TGTGCCAGCGCCGGGACAGAAGTAGTAAAACTGTTTTTT. It yields the protein CASAGTEVVKLFF. The gene calls are TRBV19 and TRBJ1-4; 7 nucleotides match TRBD1. The CDR3 totals 13 residues. Trimming at V came to 9 bases and at J to 10 bases, leaving 11 bases not matched to a gene. Germline V gives CDR1 LNHDA, CDR2 SQIVND (reference sequence).

The rearrangement links TRBV19 to TRBJ1-6; perhaps TRBD1 as D (6 bases). The CDR3 is 14 amino acids. Germline-derived CDR1 and CDR2 are LNHDA and SQIVND (reference sequence). V lost 3 bases, J lost 8 bases, and 11 bases lay in between. The CDR3 region has the DNA TGTGCCAGTAGTATCGGGGGCTGGGATTCACCCCTCCACTTT. Protein: CASSIGGWDSPLHF. Looking up the rest from reference TRBV19 and TRBJ1-6 gives the full variable domain: DGGITQSPKYLFRKEGQNVTLSCEQNLNHDAMYWYRQDPGQGLRLIYYSQIVNDFQKGDIAEGYSVSREKKESFPLTVTSAQKNPTAFYLCASSIGGWDSPLHFGNGTRLTVT.

The J gene is TRBJ1-3, the V gene TRBV18; D unresolved. The germline CDR1 and CDR2 sequences are KGHSH and LQKENI. The length of the CDR3 is 15 residues. V was cut by 2 bases and J by 0 bases, with 8 bases left in between. The CDR3 nucleotides read TGTGCCAGCTCACCAGGCGGCCTCTCTGGAAACACCATATATTTT. It specifies CASSPGGLSGNTIYF.

This clone was detected a few times. The chain carries TRBV6-8 and TRBJ1-5, with 7 bases lining up with TRBD1. The J segment lost 1 base and the V segment lost 5 bases, leaving 5 bases of the junction unmatched. CDR1 is MNHGY, CDR2 SAAAGT, per germline. The CDR3 has 15 residues. The CDR3 spells CASSGDSGSNQPQHF. The CDR3 bases are TGTGCCAGCAGTGGGGACAGTGGGAGCAATCAGCCCCAGCATTTT.

The sample holds a few counts of this clone. The rearrangement links TRBV7-2 to TRBJ2-5; D unclear. The CDR3 has 13 residues. Germline V gene data show CDR1 as SGHTA and CDR2 as FQGNSA. Deletions cut 2 bases from V and 4 bases from J, with 8 bases between. CDR3 DNA sequence: TGTGCCAGCAGCTTACGGAATGCAGAGACCCAGTACTTC. It specifies CASSLRNAETQYF.

This clone appeared a few times. The chain joins TRBV9 to TRBJ1-1, with D unclear. Germline V gene sequence: CDR1 SGDLS, CDR2 YYNGEE. The CDR3 is made up of 14 amino acids. Trimming shortened V by 0 bases and J by 0 bases, and 6 bases separated the two germline ends. The CDR3 DNA reads as TGTGCCAGCAGCGTAGACCCTTTGAACACTGAAGCTTTCTTT. As protein: CASSVDPLNTEAFF.

This clone is medium-sized in the sample. The CDR3 DNA is TGTGCCAGCAGCGTAGATGGCTCCCTGGGCGGGGAGCTGTTTTTT. Its protein product is CASSVDGSLGGELFF. The chain is built from TRBV9 and TRBJ2-2; D gene ambiguous. CDR1 is SGDLS and CDR2 is YYNGEE in the germline V gene. Between the trimmed V and J ends, which lost 0 bases and 7 bases, there was a span of 13 bases. The CDR3 has 15 residues. Full variable domain (outside the CDR3, taken from reference TRBV9 and TRBJ2-2): DSGVTQTPKHLITATGQRVTLRCSPRSGDLSVYWYQQSLDQGLQFLIQYYNGEERAKGNILERFSAQQFPDLHSELNLSSLELGDSALYFCASSVDGSLGGELFFGEGSRLTVL.

Only a few counts were recorded for this clone. The V gene is TRBV9, the J gene TRBJ1-1; 8 nucleotides match TRBD1. CDR3 length: 18 residues. Germline V gives CDR1 SGDLS, CDR2 YYNGEE. The ends lost 0 bases at V and 5 bases at J; junction bases unmatched: 15. The DNA for the CDR3 is TGTGCCAGCAGCGTAGATCCTTACCTACAGGGGGAGGAAACTGAAGCTTTCTTT. It translates to CASSVDPYLQGEETEAFF.

This chain uses TRBV9 with TRBJ2-7; 8 bases are a match to TRBD1. Germline-derived CDR1 and CDR2 are SGDLS and YYNGEE. The CDR3 length is 15 residues. V trimming: 5 bases; J trimming: 3 bases; junction bases outside the gene matches: 10. DNA for the CDR3: TGTGCCAGCAGTGAAGCGCAGGGGGCGAACTACGAGCAGTACTTC. Its translation is CASSEAQGANYEQYF.

This clone showed up just a few times. The CDR3 DNA reads TGTGCCATCAGGGAGACAGGCCGTTACACTGAAGCTTTCTTT. Encoded protein: CAIRETGRYTEAFF. J is TRBJ1-1 and V is TRBV6-8; a possible D gene is TRBD1 (6 bases). The CDR3 is 14 residues long. The germline V gene has CDR1 MNHGY and CDR2 SAAAGT. Trimming pared 10 bases from V and 3 bases from J, leaving 18 bases between.

This chain connects TRBV19 to TRBJ1-4, with D unclear. Trimming shortened V by 4 bases and J by 5 bases, and 14 bases separated the two germline ends. CDR1 LNHDA and CDR2 SQIVND come from the germline V gene (reference sequence). This CDR3 comprises 15 residues. The CDR3 region has the DNA TGTGCCAGTAGTACCTCGGGTAACCGAAATGAAAAACTGTTTTTT. Amino acid sequence: CASSTSGNRNEKLFF.

The chain is built from TRBV7-8 and TRBJ1-4; D is uncertain. The ends were cut back, 1 base at V and 1 base at J, with 1 base in the middle. This CDR3 contains 13 residues. Germline V gene data show CDR1 as SGHVS and CDR2 as FQNEAQ. The CDR3, as DNA: TGTGCCAGCAGCTTAGGAACTAATGAAAAACTGTTTTTT. As protein: CASSLGTNEKLFF.